This TCR beta chain comes out of a study of technical replicates of blood from several donors. The CDR3 has 14 amino acids. J was trimmed by 3 bases and V by 4 bases; bases with no gene match: 9. Germline lookup yields CDR1 SQVTM and CDR2 ANQGSEA. Repertoires were generated with immunoSEQ multiplex PCR, while TCRdb's copy carries only in-frame clones and drops some. Altogether approximately 14,000 clones are present, over 70% being singletons, with the ten largest covering about an eighth. The specimen was PBMCs. The chain uses TRBV29-1 and TRBJ2-7, with 7 bases matching TRBD2. The receptor comes from a human donor in good health. The chain's CDR3 is CSVVWLAEGYEQYF. The CDR3 nucleotides are TGCAGCGTTGTTTGGCTAGCGGAGGGCTACGAGCAGTACTTC.